The 29 T cell receptor delta chains below come from one sample, sequenced in a study of gamma-delta T cells after stem cell transplantation. TCRdb applied CATT to the RT-PCR reads for clone calling. Of approximately 3,100 delta-chain clones in the sample, 30% were seen once. The sample consisted of gamma-delta T cells. The source is a human donor. It is not recorded whose cells these are; they may come from a transplant donor.

About this clone: One base away lies a much larger clone, so this may be a sequencing read error. Additional DNA sequences in this sample encode the identical CDR3. V usage is TRDV2 and J usage is TRDJ1; possibly TRDD3 for D (6 bases). Trimming left V 0 bases short and J 0 bases short, with 40 bases between. The CDR3 extends over 25 amino acids. From germline, CDR1 is GEAIGNYY and CDR2 EKD. CDR3 bases: TGTGCCTGTGACACCGTAGGTCCGGGGTTGGGGGTATTACGACCATATAAAGGCTACACCGATAAACTCATCTTT. It encodes CACDTVGPGLGVLRPYKGYTDKLIF.

About this clone itself: Other DNA sequences in this specimen translate into the identical CDR3. V is TRDV1 and J is TRDJ1; 9 bases are shared with TRDD3. This CDR3 has 20 residues. Germline CDR1 and CDR2: TSWWSYY and QGS. The V gene end was trimmed by 3 bases and the J gene end by 2 bases; junction bases not matched to a gene: 19. The CDR3 loop reads CALGEGPFPSVLGETDKLIF. DNA of the CDR3: TGTGCTCTTGGGGAGGGCCCCTTTCCTTCCGTACTGGGGGAAACCGATAAACTCATCTTT.

In its sample, this clone was seen a few times. It differs at one base from a far larger clone, so likely a read error. V is TRDV2 and J is TRDJ1; D is possibly TRDD3 (5 bases). This CDR3 comprises 15 residues. CDR1 and CDR2 from the germline V gene are GEAIGNYY and EKD. The CDR3 nucleotides read TGTGCCCGTGACACGTTAGGGGGGGCCACCGATAAACTCATCTTT. Its translation: CARDTLGGATDKLIF.

This clone is medium-sized. This same CDR3 is encoded by further DNA sequences in the sample. This rearrangement joins TRDV2 to TRDJ1, with a tentative D call TRDD3 (6 bases). The CDR3 is made up of 13 amino acids. The V end was cut by 1 base, the J end by 6 bases, with 11 bases between. The germline V gene encodes CDR1 GEAIGNYY and CDR2 EKD. The CDR3 sequence: CACDTWDSHKLIF. The CDR3 DNA sequence: TGTGCCTGTGACACTTGGGATAGCCATAAACTCATCTTT.

The gene calls are TRDV2 and TRDJ3; D perhaps matches TRDD3 (5 bases). V lost 1 base and J lost 1, with 22 bases in between. The CDR3 extends over 21 amino acids. In germline, CDR1 is GEAIGNYY, CDR2 EKD. The CDR3 sequence is CACDTIREIQSASWDTRQMFF. The DNA for the CDR3 is TGTGCCTGTGACACGATCCGGGAGATACAAAGTGCGTCCTGGGACACCCGACAGATGTTTTTC.

This clone ranks as medium-sized. This chain joins TRDV2 and TRDJ1, with no clear D. This CDR3 region has 20 residues. Per germline, CDR1 GEAIGNYY and CDR2 EKD. V was pared by 3 bases and J by 0 bases, with 28 bases between. Here the CDR3 reads CACDPIPSEPTTPYTDKLIF. The CDR3 DNA follows: TGTGCCTGTGACCCAATTCCCTCCGAACCAACAACCCCCTACACCGATAAACTCATCTTT.

Details on this clone: It is likely a read error: a sequence one base away is far more abundant. V usage is TRDV2 and J usage is TRDJ1; 13 bases agree with TRDD3. J gave up 3 bases and V 2 bases, and 20 bases lay outside the gene matches. The CDR3 covers 21 residues. Germline CDR1 is GEAIGNYY and CDR2 is EKD. CDR3 in DNA: TGTGCCTGTGACAACCTTCCCGGTACTGGGGGATACGGCCGGTACGCCGATAAACTCATCTTT. Its translation: CACDNLPGTGGYGRYADKLIF.

About this clone: This likely reflects a read error, since a far larger clone is one base away. CDR3 in amino acids: CACDIMAGGPPHRYTDKLIF. DNA for the CDR3: TGTGCCTGTGATATTATGGCTGGGGGCCCACCGCATAGGTACACCGATAAACTCATCTTT. The rearrangement links TRDV2 to TRDJ1; TRDD3 matches 7 bases. J was trimmed by 0 bases and V by 4 bases; bases with no gene match: 22. The CDR3 has 20 amino acids. Looked up from germline, CDR1 is GEAIGNYY and CDR2 is EKD.

This clone is termed medium-sized. The rearrangement uses TRDV1 and TRDJ1; a weak D match, TRDD2 (5 bases). The germline CDR1 and CDR2 sequences are TSWWSYY and QGS. This CDR3 has 13 amino acids. Deletions cut 7 bases from V and 4 bases from J, with 13 bases between. The CDR3 DNA reads as TGTGCTCTTGATTTCCTGGTTGGCGATAAACTCATCTTT. Protein product: CALDFLVGDKLIF.

The chain is built from TRDV2 and TRDJ3, with 12 bases identical to TRDD3. J was trimmed by 0 bases and V by 3 bases; bases with no gene match: 11. The CDR3 contains 21 residues. Germline values: CDR1 GEAIGNYY, CDR2 EKD. CDR3: CACDSVYWGIQSSWDTRQMFF. CDR3 bases: TGTGCCTGTGACTCGGTTTACTGGGGGATACAGAGCTCCTGGGACACCCGACAGATGTTTTTC.

By proportion, this clone is medium-sized. The chain combines TRDV2 with TRDJ3; the match to TRDD3 covers 8 bases. CDR3 length: 20 amino acids. Germline loops: CDR1 GEAIGNYY, CDR2 EKD. V lost 3 bases to trimming and J lost 0 bases; unmatched junction nucleotides: 12. The CDR3 here is CACDSPLGVDLSWDTRQMFF. CDR3 coding DNA: TGTGCCTGTGACTCACCACTGGGGGTTGACCTCTCCTGGGACACCCGACAGATGTTTTTC.

Of note for this clone: At one end, the junction sequence differs from germline, possibly due to a read error. This chain's CDR3 is CACDRLGGALTAQLFF. CDR3 nucleotides: TGTGCCTGTGACCGACTGGGGGGAGCTTTGACAGCACAACTATTCTTT. This chain connects TRDV2 to TRDJ2, with 8 bases that match TRDD3. Per the germline V gene, CDR1 is GEAIGNYY and CDR2 is EKD. The CDR3 length is 16 residues.

The genes are TRDV2 and TRDJ1, with D perhaps TRDD3 (6 bases). This CDR3 spans 19 amino acids. Per the germline V gene, CDR1 is GEAIGNYY and CDR2 is EKD. Trimming removed 0 bases at V and 4 bases at J, with 26 bases between. The CDR3 spells CACDTISSGDPSQNDKLIF. DNA of the CDR3: TGTGCCTGTGACACCATATCTAGCGGGGATCCGAGTCAGAACGATAAACTCATCTTT.

This clone rates as large. The chain carries TRDV2 and TRDJ1; D is perhaps TRDD3 (5 bases). The CDR3 has 16 amino acids. CDR1 GEAIGNYY and CDR2 EKD come from the germline V gene. Between the trimmed V and J ends, which lost 0 bases and 2 bases, there was a span of 15 bases. In DNA form, the CDR3 reads TGTGCCTGTGACACCGGCCGGGGGCCTTGGACCGATAAACTCATCTTT. Its protein is CACDTGRGPWTDKLIF.

A remark on this clone: This could be a read error, since a much larger clone is one nucleotide away. This sample also contains other DNA sequences that code for the same CDR3. The chain links TRDV2 to TRDJ1; D perhaps matches TRDD3 (6 bases). Germline CDR1 and CDR2: GEAIGNYY and EKD. The CDR3 loop spans 17 amino acids. Trimming stripped 1 base from V and 0 bases from J, with 17 bases between. CDR3 region: CACDTLLGDTYTDKLIF. The DNA for the CDR3 is TGTGCCTGTGACACTTTACTGGGAGATACTTACACCGATAAACTCATCTTT.

This clone was seen more than once but under ten times. The genes are TRDV2 and TRDJ1; 12 positions agree with TRDD3. Germline CDR1 GEAIGNYY, CDR2 EKD. The CDR3 has 21 residues. V dropped 0 bases and J dropped 1; count of bases not matched to a gene: 17. The CDR3 is CACDTIPQLGDTRGGTDKLIF. The CDR3 bases are TGTGCCTGTGACACCATTCCCCAACTGGGGGATACAAGGGGCGGCACCGATAAACTCATCTTT.

Note on this clone: A far larger clone is off by one base, so a read error is likely. CDR3 bases: TGTGCCTGTGTCGCACTGGGGGCCGACGATAAACTCATCTTT. Residues: CACVALGADDKLIF. The chain recombines TRDV2 with TRDJ1; 8 bases fit TRDD3. V shed 5 bases, J shed 4 bases, and the junction held 8 bases outside the gene matches. The CDR3 is made up of 14 amino acids. Germline V gives CDR1 GEAIGNYY, CDR2 EKD.

To note about this clone: Possible read error: a much larger clone is one base away. Within the sample, other DNA sequences also encode this same CDR3. This chain links TRDV2 with TRDJ1; 8 bases agree with TRDD3. Germline V lookup: CDR1 GEAIGNYY, CDR2 EKD. Losses at the gene ends were 6 bases for V and 9 bases for J; bases not matched to a gene: 14. The CDR3 covers 14 residues. The CDR3 spells CACRPMGDDAELIF. CDR3 sequence (DNA): TGTGCCTGTCGACCCATGGGGGATGACGCAGAACTCATCTTT.

As to this clone: A far larger clone is one nucleotide away, so this likely arose from a read error. DNA for the CDR3: TGTGCCTGTGACCCGCTTTACTGGGGGATACAAGCGTTGGACGCCGATAAACTCATCTTT. Amino acids: CACDPLYWGIQALDADKLIF. The chain is built from TRDV2 and TRDJ1; 12 positions match TRDD3. This CDR3 has 20 residues. Germline V gene sequence: CDR1 GEAIGNYY, CDR2 EKD. The trim removed 3 bases at V and 3 bases at J, leaving 19 bases unmatched.

Turning to this clone: The germline gene is not matched at one end of the junction; a read error may be the cause. The chain links TRDV1 to TRDJ1; 7 bases match TRDD2. The length of the CDR3 is 23 residues. In germline, CDR1 is TSWWSYY, CDR2 QGS. As DNA, the CDR3 is TGTGCTCTTGGGGAAAGGAGGTCCAGCCTTCCTTCAATCCCCGTTACTGGCACCGGTAAACTCATCTTT. Residues: CALGERRSSLPSIPVTGTGKLIF.

Concerning this clone itself: This likely reflects a read error, since a far larger clone is one base away. Other DNA sequences in the same sample also yield this CDR3. This chain connects TRDV2 to TRDJ1; the D gene is possibly TRDD3 (6 bases). Trimming removed 4 bases at V and 0 bases at J, with 20 bases between. The CDR3 is made up of 17 amino acids. The V gene's germline CDR1 is GEAIGNYY and CDR2 EKD. CDR3 DNA sequence: TGTGCCTGTGATCCCCTCACTGGGAAGAATTACACCGATAAACTCATCTTT. Amino acid sequence: CACDPLTGKNYTDKLIF.

This clone was seen once. A far bigger clonotype differs at one base, so this is likely a read error. This specimen includes other DNA sequences encoding the same CDR3. This chain links TRDV2 with TRDJ3, with 13 nucleotides matching TRDD3. CDR1 and CDR2 from the germline V gene are GEAIGNYY and EKD. CDR3 length: 21 residues. The CDR3 nucleotides read TGTGCCTGTGATGAAGTACTGGGGGATACGGGGGGCTCCTGGGACACTCGACAGATGTTTTTC. Amino acids: CACDEVLGDTGGSWDTRQMFF.

This clone came up once. Only one base separates this from a far larger clonotype, so it likely reflects a read error. This chain links TRDV2 with TRDJ3; 12 bases match TRDD3. Germline values: CDR1 GEAIGNYY, CDR2 EKD. CDR3 size: 21 residues. The CDR3 DNA is TGTGCCTGTGACACCGCGGCTGGGGGATACGCCGGCTCCTGGGACACCCAACAGATGTTTTTC. Translation: CACDTAAGGYAGSWDTQQMFF.

Notes on this clone: TCRdb attributes to this sequence the protein of a much larger clone, which differs from the DNA translation at residue 5; a read error is likely, and the protein displayed is translated from the DNA. The genes are TRDV2 and TRDJ1; D is unresolved. V was shortened by 3 bases and J by 3 bases, with 22 bases between the two germline ends. CDR1 GEAIGNYY and CDR2 EKD come from the germline V gene. The CDR3 has 17 residues. The CDR3 loop is CACDPLSSSPRADKLIF. In DNA form, the CDR3 reads TGTGCCTGTGACCCCCTATCGTCGTCACCCCGGGCCGATAAACTCATCTTT.

This clone occurred a few times. The V and J genes are TRDV2 and TRDJ1; 8 bases are a match to TRDD3. The CDR3 has 16 amino acids. Germline V gene lookup returns CDR1 GEAIGNYY and CDR2 EKD. V was pared by 4 bases and J by 2 bases, with 11 bases of the junction left unmatched. In nucleotides, the CDR3 is TGTGCCTGTGATACAGCCTGGGGGAACCGAACCGATAAACTCATCTTT. Its translation is CACDTAWGNRTDKLIF.

This clone has just a few counts. Given a far larger clone just one base away, this is likely a sequencing read error. This same CDR3 is encoded by further DNA sequences in the sample. The V call is TRDV2, the J call TRDJ3; TRDD3 matches at 13 bases. The CDR3 covers 20 residues. Losses at the gene ends were 7 bases for V and 1 base for J; bases not matched to a gene: 12. Germline CDR1 reads GEAIGNYY; CDR2 reads EKD. This CDR3 is CACDLSTGGYASWDTRQMFF. The CDR3 nucleotides read TGTGCCTGCGATCTGAGTACTGGGGGATACGCGTCCTGGGACACCCGACAGATGTTTTTC.

About this clone itself: Other nucleotide sequences from this sample produce the same CDR3. The V call is TRDV2, the J call TRDJ1; 7 positions match TRDD3. V was pared by 3 bases and J by 0 bases, with 3 bases of the junction left unmatched. Germline values: CDR1 GEAIGNYY, CDR2 EKD. The length of the CDR3 is 14 residues. CDR3 DNA: TGTGCCTGTGACTCCCTGGGGGACACCGATAAACTCATCTTT. Translation gives CACDSLGDTDKLIF.

V usage is TRDV1 and J usage is TRDJ1, with TRDD3 identical over 9 bases. V lost 1 base and J lost 0; bases outside the gene matches: 18. CDR1 TSWWSYY and CDR2 QGS come from the germline V gene. The CDR3 consists of 21 residues. CDR3 protein: CALGEQMNLHYWGTYTDKLIF. Here the CDR3 DNA reads TGTGCTCTTGGGGAACAGATGAACTTACATTACTGGGGGACGTACACCGATAAACTCATCTTT.

The genes are TRDV2 and TRDJ1; 8 bases line up with TRDD3. The CDR3 is made up of 18 amino acids. Germline values: CDR1 GEAIGNYY, CDR2 EKD. Trimming removed 1 base from V and 5 bases from J; junction bases left unmatched: 17. CDR3 sequence: CACDTVSQTGGPVDKLIF. Here the CDR3 DNA reads TGTGCCTGTGACACAGTTTCTCAAACTGGGGGGCCCGTTGATAAACTCATCTTT.